This T cell receptor beta chain appears in the sequencing data of a study of control samples from healthy donors and cancer patients. Profiling relied on immunoSEQ multiplex PCR, and the TCRdb table lists in-frame clones only, not all of them. The sample has about 84,000 clones, around 83% seen once. The source of this sequence is a man in his 60s with head and neck cancer. Sequenced sample: PBMCs.

This chain's CDR3 is CASSLEPLGGDTQYF. As DNA, the CDR3 is TGTGCCAGCAGCTTAGAACCCCTGGGGGGAGATACGCAGTATTTT. This chain links TRBV7-6 with TRBJ2-3; D is possibly TRBD2 (6 bases). The ends were cut back, 1 base at V and 5 bases at J, with 13 bases in the middle. The CDR3 is 15 residues long. CDR1 is SGHVS and CDR2 is FNYEAQ in the germline V gene.